The 11 T cell receptor beta chains presented below share a single source sample, sequenced in a study of response to subunit inactivated influenza vaccine. TCRdb re-called the RT-PCR reads with MiXCR, one entry per CDR3 protein. The table has about 520,000 distinct CDR3 sequences, under 8.5% seen once. The source was PBMCs from blood, collected about 24 months after vaccination. The origin of the receptors is a man aged 45-69 years who received an inactivated influenza vaccine.

The chain couples TRBV3-1 to TRBJ1-2; unclear D gene. This CDR3 has 11 amino acids. Germline V gene lookup returns CDR1 LGHDT and CDR2 YNNKEL (reference sequence). The V end lost 3 bases, the J end lost 14 bases, and 13 bases lay between the germline ends. For the CDR3, the DNA is TGTGCCAGCAGCCAGTCTTCCTCGAGTACCTTC. The encoded protein is CASSQSSSSTF.

This clonotype appeared a few times. The chain joins TRBV20-1 to TRBJ2-3, with TRBD2 matching 11 bases. CDR1 and CDR2 (germline): DFQATT, SNEGSKA (reference sequence). This CDR3 has 14 amino acids. V trimming: 5 bases; J trimming: 2 bases; junction bases outside the gene matches: 3. CDR3 in DNA: TGCAGTGCTCTTAGCGGGGGGGCCACAGATACGCAGTATTTT. The encoded protein is CSALSGGATDTQYF.

The CDR3 protein is CASSQDQRIHGGLNYGYTF. The CDR3 DNA sequence: TGTGCCAGCAGCCAAGACCAAAGAATACATGGAGGACTCAACTATGGCTACACCTTC. The rearrangement joins TRBV3-1 to TRBJ1-2; no definite D call. The CDR3 length is 19 residues. CDR1 LGHDT and CDR2 YNNKEL come from the germline V gene (reference sequence). V was trimmed by 0 bases and J by 2 bases, leaving 22 bases between them.

This clonotype came up many times. V and J are TRBV5-1 and TRBJ2-5; 9 nucleotides match TRBD2. J lost 0 bases, V lost 7 bases, and 10 bases had no gene match. The CDR3 loop spans 16 amino acids. CDR1 and CDR2 (germline): SGHRS, YFSETQ. CDR3 loop: CASRILRTSDQETQYF. The CDR3 nucleotides read TGCGCCAGCCGGATCTTGAGGACTAGCGACCAAGAGACCCAGTACTTC.

This clonotype was found many times. Here the CDR3 reads CASSPGLAGESYEQYF. The CDR3 bases are TGTGCCAGCTCACCGGGACTAGCGGGAGAGTCCTACGAGCAGTACTTC. The chain uses TRBV18 and TRBJ2-7; TRBD2 matches at 14 bases. The CDR3 has 16 amino acids. Per the germline V gene, CDR1 is KGHSH and CDR2 is LQKENI. Trimming removed 3 bases from V and 1 base from J; junction bases left unmatched: 2.

On this clonotype itself: A read error may explain this, as a much larger clone is one base away. The V gene is TRBV20-1, the J gene TRBJ2-3; tentatively, D is TRBD1 or TRBD2 (5 bases each). From germline, CDR1 is DFQATT and CDR2 SNEGSKA (reference sequence). V lost 4 bases and J 2 bases, leaving 19 bases between the germline ends. This CDR3 is 16 amino acids long. The CDR3 protein is CSATAQVRGSTDTQYF. CDR3 nucleotides: TGCAGTGCTACCGCACAGGTGAGGGGATCCACAGATACGCAGTATTTT.

The table lists this clonotype with many counts. This chain links TRBV6-2 or TRBV6-3 with TRBJ2-3; TRBD2 matches 10 bases. The CDR3 extends over 14 amino acids. Germline loops: CDR1 MNHEY, CDR2 SVGEGT. With 10 bases clipped from V and 2 bases from J, the junction kept 6 bases outside the gene matches. The CDR3 region is CATTGLAATDTQYF. The CDR3 DNA reads as TGTGCCACGACCGGACTAGCGGCCACAGATACGCAGTATTTT.

J is TRBJ2-5 and V is TRBV7-9; D is possibly TRBD1 (6 bases). This CDR3 has 15 amino acids. The V end lost 6 bases, the J end lost 2 bases, and 16 bases lay between the germline ends. The V gene's germline CDR1 is SEHNR and CDR2 FQNEAQ (reference sequence). CDR3 nucleotide sequence: TGTGCCAGCAGTAGGGCAGGGACACTACAAGAGACCCAGTACTTC. This sequence encodes CASSRAGTLQETQYF.

The chain links TRBV4-2 to TRBJ2-1; 7 nucleotides match TRBD2. The CDR3 covers 13 residues. V dropped 4 bases and J dropped 7; count of bases not matched to a gene: 4. Looked up from germline, CDR1 is LGHNA and CDR2 is YNFKEQ. The CDR3 DNA sequence: TGTGCCAGCAGCCCCGGGGAGGGGAATGAGCAGTTCTTC. As protein: CASSPGEGNEQFF.

This clonotype has more than one count but fewer than ten. CDR3 DNA sequence: TGCAGCGTTGTACAGGCTCCAGGTCAGCCCCAGCATTTT. Residues: CSVVQAPGQPQHF. The V call is TRBV29-1, the J call TRBJ1-5; possibly TRBD1 for D (5 bases). From germline, CDR1 is SQVTM and CDR2 ANQGSEA. V lost 4 bases to trimming and J lost 6 bases, with 13 bases between them. This CDR3 contains 13 residues.

The gene calls are TRBV6-2 or TRBV6-3 and TRBJ1-2; no definite D call. Trimming cost V 6 bases and J 7 bases, with 9 bases left between them. This CDR3 contains 11 residues. CDR1 and CDR2 (germline): MNHEY, SVGEGT. This CDR3 is CASSNELGYTF. DNA for the CDR3: TGTGCCAGCAGCAACGAGCTTGGCTACACCTTC.